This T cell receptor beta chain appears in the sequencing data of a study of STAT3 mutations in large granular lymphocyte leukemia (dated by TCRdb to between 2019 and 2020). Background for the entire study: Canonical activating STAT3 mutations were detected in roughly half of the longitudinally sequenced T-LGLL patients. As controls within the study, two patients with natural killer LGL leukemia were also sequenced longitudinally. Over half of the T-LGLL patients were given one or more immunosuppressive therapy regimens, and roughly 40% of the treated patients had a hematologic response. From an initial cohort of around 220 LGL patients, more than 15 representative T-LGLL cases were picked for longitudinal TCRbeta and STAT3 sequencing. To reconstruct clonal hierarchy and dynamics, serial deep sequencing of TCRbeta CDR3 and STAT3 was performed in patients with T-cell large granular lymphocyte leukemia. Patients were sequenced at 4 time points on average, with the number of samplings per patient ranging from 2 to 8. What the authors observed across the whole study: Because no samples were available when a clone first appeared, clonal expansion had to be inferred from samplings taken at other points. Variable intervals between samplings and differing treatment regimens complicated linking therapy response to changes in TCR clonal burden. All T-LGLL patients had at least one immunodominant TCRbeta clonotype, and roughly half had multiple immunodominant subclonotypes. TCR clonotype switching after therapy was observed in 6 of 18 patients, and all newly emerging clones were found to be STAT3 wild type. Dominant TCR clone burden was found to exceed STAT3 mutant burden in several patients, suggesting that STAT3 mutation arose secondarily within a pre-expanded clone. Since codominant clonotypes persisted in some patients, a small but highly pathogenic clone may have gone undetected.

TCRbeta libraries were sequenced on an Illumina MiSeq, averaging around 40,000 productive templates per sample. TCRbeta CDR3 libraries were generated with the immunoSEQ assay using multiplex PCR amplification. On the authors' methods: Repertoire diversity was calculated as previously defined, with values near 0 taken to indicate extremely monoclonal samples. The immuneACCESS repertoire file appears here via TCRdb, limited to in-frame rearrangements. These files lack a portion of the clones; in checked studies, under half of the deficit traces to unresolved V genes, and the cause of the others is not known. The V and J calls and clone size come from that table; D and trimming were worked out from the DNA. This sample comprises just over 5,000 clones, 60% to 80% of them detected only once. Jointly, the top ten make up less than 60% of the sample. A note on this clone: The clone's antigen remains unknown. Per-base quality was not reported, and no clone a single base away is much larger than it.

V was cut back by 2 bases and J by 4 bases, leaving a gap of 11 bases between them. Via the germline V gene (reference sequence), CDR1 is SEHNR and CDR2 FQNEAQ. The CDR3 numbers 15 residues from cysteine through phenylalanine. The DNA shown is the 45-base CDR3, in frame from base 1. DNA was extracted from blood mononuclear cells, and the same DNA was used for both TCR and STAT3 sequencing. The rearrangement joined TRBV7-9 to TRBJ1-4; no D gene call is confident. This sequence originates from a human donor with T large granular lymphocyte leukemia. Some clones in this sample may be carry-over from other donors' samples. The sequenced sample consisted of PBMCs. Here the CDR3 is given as CASSLIGWDNEKLFF. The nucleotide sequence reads TGTGCCAGCAGCTTAATCGGCTGGGATAATGAAAAACTGTTTTTT. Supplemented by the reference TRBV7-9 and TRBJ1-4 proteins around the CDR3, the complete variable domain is DTGVSQNPRHKITKRGQNVTFRCDPISEHNRLYWYRQTLGQGPEFLTYFQNEAQLEKSRLLSDRFSAERPKGSFSTLEIQRTEQGDSAMYLCASSLIGWDNEKLFFGSGTQLSVL.